What follows describes a single T cell receptor beta chain. It has no known antigen specificity. One base away there is no much larger clone; base qualities are not given. Receptor libraries were prepared by the immunoSEQ multiplex PCR assay. A mixture of 60 forward primers for TCR Vbeta segments and 13 reverse primers for TCR Jbeta segments was used in the multiplex PCR. A multiplex PCR assay on genomic DNA amplified the CDR3 region of rearranged TCR beta genes. The Illumina HiSeq System was used to sequence the amplified TCR beta libraries as 87-base-pair reads. Regarding the original processing steps: A later analysis tallied 75 million to 85 million unique TCR beta chains across the 550 to 850 repertoires, and some 10 million of those chains were shared by two or more donors. Raw reads were error-corrected and collapsed into unique sequences by a nearest-neighbor algorithm in which closely related sequences were merged to remove PCR and sequencing errors. CDR3 sequences were aligned to IMGT reference sequences to assign V, D and J gene segments. For a sequence to be retained, a match of at least six nucleotides to both a V gene segment and a J gene segment was required. A rearrangement counted as productive if the CDR3 had no stop codons and remained in frame with V and J, and every other rearrangement counted as non-productive. Following IMGT convention, CDR3 was defined as the stretch from the second conserved V-encoded cysteine up to the conserved J-encoded phenylalanine. In an earlier analysis of around 570 of the donors, sequences lacking an unambiguous match to a single V gene segment were excluded. An earlier analysis of just under 600 of the donors called V segments functional above 56.7% productive rearrangements and segregating when the between-donor standard deviation exceeded 5%. A statistical classification framework was developed to diagnose cytomegalovirus status using the catalog of TCR beta chain sequences. A later analysis assigned V and J genes by comparing TCR nucleotide sequences with IMGT/GENE-DB human TR gene sequences. The TCRdist pipeline was used in a later analysis to assign CDR3 sequences and most-parsimonious VDJ recombination scenarios. A later analysis defined each TCR beta chain by its CDR3 amino acid sequence plus V-gene family, and excluded reads lacking a unique V-gene family. As a way to deal with suspected cross-contamination and a sequencing artifact, a later analysis dropped roughly 600 nucleotide sequences that were highly shared and had low generation probability. In a later analysis, a clonal expansion index was calculated for each public chain from normalized within-repertoire ranks of inferred template counts. Generation probabilities in a later analysis came from a VDJ recombination model fitted to out-of-frame rearrangements, and those results were checked against IGoR. Hypergeometric tests were used in a later analysis to score TCR-TCR, TCR-HLA and TCR-CMV co-occurrence, with a repertoire-size bias correction applied to the TCR pairs. A later analysis estimated false discovery rates by permuting HLA or CMV assignments 20 times. In a later analysis, co-occurring TCRs were grouped with DBSCAN, and TCRdist sequence similarity was added when clustering was performed within HLA-allele-positive subsets. For co-occurrence clustering, repertoires with fewer than 30,000 or more than 120,000 public chains were excluded, along with four to six repertoires with anomalous nucleotide sharing. TCRdb mirrors the immuneACCESS table, restricted to in-frame sequences. Some clones are absent from its copies; in checked studies, under half trace to an unresolved V gene, and the reason for the others is unknown. V, J and clone size are those of that table, while D and trimming were read from the DNA. In all, the sample holds roughly 150,000 clones, and about four fifths of those were seen once. 8% to 10% of the sample is held by the ten biggest clonotypes.

The data were taken from a study of cytomegalovirus exposure and HLA in healthy donors (TCRdb year 2017). For the wider study: An earlier analysis of several hundred of the donors reported more than 250 Gb of sequence data and 100 million to 140 million unique TCR beta sequences from 150 million to 200 million T cells. About 280 gigabases of sequencing data and 91 million or so unique TCR sequences made up an early release that covered several hundred HLA-typed donors. Of the roughly 400 genotyped donors, less than 90% were placed in the genetic ancestry cluster associated with self-reported Caucasian donors. The aim of the study was to test whether cataloging public T cell receptors could identify signatures of past pathogen exposure. The T cell repertoires of under 700 subjects were profiled by immunosequencing and related to cytomegalovirus serostatus. Besides the first cohort of roughly 700 subjects, a separate validation cohort made up of 90 to 150 different subjects was used. High-throughput TCR immunosequencing, statistical association of individual TCRs with disease status, and machine learning were combined to predict cytomegalovirus infection status. A later analysis re-examined previously published TCR beta repertoires from 600 to 700 donors and added high-resolution HLA genotyping to investigate patterns of TCR occurrence. In the later analysis, no new phenotypic data were used to find candidate immune exposures; instead, reliance was placed on TCR beta sequences and their occurrence across donors. In an earlier analysis of around 540 of the donors, high-throughput TCR beta sequencing was used to judge whether each TCR beta V gene segment behaved as functional or pseudogenic. Donor age, sex, ethnicity and CMV serostatus were compiled alongside the repertoire data. In a later genetic analysis, genome-wide SNP genotypes for 398 of the 666 donors were used, and that subset was treated as a discovery cohort. All discovery cohort repertoires had been generated on a single sequencing platform. HLA typing included class I and class II loci at four-digit resolution. The number of typed donors differed by locus: about 620-630 for A, B, C, DRB1 and DQB1; 500 to 550 for DQA1; around 580 for DPA1; and about 470 for DPB1. Because of strong linkage in the cohort, roughly five DR-DQ haplotypes were treated as single units for association and clustering. On average, over 200,000 unique TCR beta nucleotide sequences were sequenced per donor among several hundred genotyped donors of the cohort, with roughly a sixth of those sequences being non-productive.

In total, roughly 670 healthy bone marrow donors made up the cohort. Cohort members were all nominally healthy when sampled, although unrecorded immune exposures were likely present. The donor tested CMV seropositive, placing the donor among the 290 or so seropositive members of the cohort. A peripheral blood sample was provided by each donor, and peripheral blood mononuclear cells were used for TCR beta sequencing. The Qiagen DNeasy Blood Extraction Kit was used to extract genomic DNA from the blood cell samples. Reading from cysteine to phenylalanine, the CDR3 counts 15 amino acids. CDR3 DNA only is kept here, 45 bases in frame from base 1. V is reduced by 5 bases and J by 2 bases, leaving a spacing of 14 bases between them. The germline V gene gives CDR1 as SGHRS and CDR2 as YFSETQ. On the study overall, not on this receptor specifically: Presence/absence analyses assumed roughly uniform sequencing depth across donors, an assumption that may not hold. Immune exposure information for the cohort was limited to CMV serostatus. The authors suggested that the approach could potentially be extended to other disease states and immunological phenotypes. Because counts were too low, roughly 18 rarely observed V segments, including chromosome 9 orphons, were left out of the earlier analysis of 587 of the donors. In a later analysis, TCR association rates were found to vary across HLA loci, with the most associated TCRs seen for DRB1 alleles and the fewest for HLA-C alleles. A further reported finding was that TCR beta sequences accurately predicted the HLA-A and HLA-B alleles for most subjects in the first cohort. Assigning TCR associations to individual alleles was difficult when HLA alleles, especially DR and DQ, strongly co-occurred. Because some donors lacked HLA typing at each locus, the association tests relied only on the typed subset. The study listed 150 to 200 TCR beta chains as associated with cytomegalovirus. A later analysis reported that several top co-occurrence clusters appeared linked to parvovirus B19, influenza, CMV and Epstein-Barr virus. Compared with the roughly 600-donor mean, donors in an Asian-associated ancestry cluster had fewer N-insertions in productive TCRs, according to a later genetic analysis. Some IMGT-functional V segments, including TRBV6-2 and TRBV6-3, could not be distinguished by the 87-base-pair reads and were therefore excluded. Broadly in line with IMGT annotations, most TCR beta V segments showed up in productive rearrangements about 90% or about 30% of the time in an earlier analysis of a few hundred of the donors. The cohort was sequenced for TCR beta chains only, and without alpha or paired-chain data the features that could be detected were limited. Linkage disequilibrium might explain the correlated functional status among segregating V segments, but an unknown experimental factor could not be excluded. Specific HLA alleles were associated with 15,000 to 20,000 TCR beta sequences at a false discovery rate of 0.05 in a later analysis. A later analysis found that most CMV-associated TCR beta chains appeared HLA-restricted, with HLA associations seemingly driven largely by CMV exposure. Across donors, most TCR sequences were observed very rarely, whereas some public TCRs were present in many individuals. A cluster of highly shared sequence variants was judged likely to be a technical artifact of the sequencing pipeline. A later analysis found that HLA-associated TCR beta chains were more clonally expanded and had lower generation probabilities than equally common non-associated chains. An association between a missense DCLRE1C variant and V-gene and J-gene trimming of TCR beta chains was found in a later genetic analysis and replicated in an independent cohort. A few of the identified cytomegalovirus-associated TCR beta chains were confirmed in vitro to be specific for cytomegalovirus antigens. The classifier was reported to diagnose cytomegalovirus status with high specificity and sensitivity in both the original and validation cohorts.

The rearrangement combines TRBV5-1 with TRBJ2-1; there is no confident call for the D gene. The origin of this receptor is a male donor in good health and CMV-seropositive. Material: PBMCs. This receptor carries the CDR3 CASSSTPTTYNEQFF. The DNA sequence follows: TGCGCCAGCAGTTCGACACCCACGACCTACAATGAGCAGTTCTTC.